The clone carrying this TCR beta chain turned up a few times. This CDR3 has 17 amino acids. The germline V gene has CDR1 SGHVS and CDR2 FQNEAQ. V was clipped by 6 bases and J by 6 bases, with 24 bases between them. Source study methods: By means of reference gene primer amplification, nucleated cell counts were estimated. Sequenced by immunoSEQ multiplex PCR; TCRdb stores in-frame clones only, minus some. Clone size and V and J calls were adopted from that table, with D and trimming inferred from the DNA. The data hold about 200,000 clones, with about four fifths observed a single time. This sample stems from a study of blood T cell repertoires in COVID-19. Whole-study context: Sites across the United States, Italy and Spain contributed samples from acute and convalescent COVID-19. The cDNA or gDNA used as material had been derived from T cells, B-cell-depleted T cells, or PBMCs.

The V gene is TRBV7-8, the J gene TRBJ1-5; tentative D call: TRBD1 (5 bases). Sequenced: peripheral blood. The source is a man aged 55 to 69 with acute or convalescent COVID-19. In nucleotides, the CDR3 is TGTGCCAGCAGACGAGTGGGTGGGGGGTCCCCTGCTCAGCCCCAGCATTTT. Translating gives CASRRVGGGSPAQPQHF. Full variable domain (outside the CDR3, taken from reference TRBV7-8 and TRBJ1-5): GAGVSQSPRYKVAKRGQDVALRCDPISGHVSLFWYQQALGQGPEFLTYFQNEAQLDKSGLPSDRFFAERPEGSVSTLKIQRTQQEDSAVYLCASRRVGGGSPAQPQHFGDGTRLSIL.